The 15 T cell receptor beta chains below all came from one sample that was sequenced in a study of T cell repertoires in cytomegalovirus infection. TCRdb re-analysed the reads in MiXCR, keeping a single row per CDR3 protein. The sample lists about 250,000 distinct CDR3 sequences, about a sixth occurring once. Sequencing used CD8+ T cells from PBMCs. All receptors derive from a human donor in good health (CMV status not recorded). Some clones in this sample may be carry-over from other donors' samples.

This clonotype occurred a few times. The CDR3 DNA reads as TGCGCCAGCAGCCAAGTGCAAGAACAGGGTAGTAATCGGAGCAATCAGCCCCAGCATTTT. Encoded protein: CASSQVQEQGSNRSNQPQHF. V and J are TRBV4-1 and TRBJ1-5, with TRBD1 as a possible D gene (6 bases). V was shortened by 1 base and J by 1 base, with 23 bases between the two germline ends. The CDR3 runs to 20 residues. CDR1 and CDR2 from the germline V gene are MGHRA and YSYEKL.

This clonotype was counted ten times or more. The chain is built from TRBV6-5 and TRBJ1-2; 9 bases fit TRBD1. The germline CDR1 and CDR2 sequences are MNHEY and SVGAGI. The trim removed 6 bases at V and 3 bases at J, leaving 11 bases unmatched. The CDR3 sequence is 16 residues long. The CDR3 nucleotides are TGTGCCAGCAGCCCTAGGGACAGGGACGGCGACTATGGCTACACCTTC. Encoded protein: CASSPRDRDGDYGYTF.

The sample holds many counts of this clonotype. The rearrangement links TRBV7-6 to TRBJ1-2; no clear D gene. The V gene's germline CDR1 is SGHVS and CDR2 FNYEAQ. V was clipped by 0 bases and J by 8 bases, with 13 bases between them. The CDR3 has 14 amino acids. CDR3 DNA: TGTGCCAGCAGCTTAGCGTCCGGGTTTGACGGCTACACCTTC. Translation gives CASSLASGFDGYTF.

This clonotype was seen many times. The chain joins TRBV7-9 to TRBJ1-1; 8 bases map to TRBD1. V lost 5 bases and J lost 0; bases outside the gene matches: 11. Germline V gene data show CDR1 as SEHNR and CDR2 as FQNEAQ (reference sequence). The CDR3 is 17 residues long. In DNA form, the CDR3 reads TGTGCCAGCAGCACGAGAGACCGACAGGGGCTGAACACTGAAGCTTTCTTT. Its protein is CASSTRDRQGLNTEAFF.

This clonotype has just a few counts. This chain links TRBV20-1 with TRBJ2-7; D gene uncertain. This CDR3 region has 13 residues. The germline V gene encodes CDR1 DFQATT and CDR2 SNEGSKA (reference sequence). V was cut by 0 bases and J by 4 bases, with 10 bases left in between. Here the CDR3 reads CSARDGEPYEQYF. DNA for the CDR3: TGCAGTGCTAGAGATGGAGAGCCTTACGAGCAGTACTTC.

This clonotype appeared a few times. This chain connects TRBV20-1 to TRBJ1-1; TRBD1 matches at 12 bases. CDR1 DFQATT and CDR2 SNEGSKA come from the germline V gene (reference sequence). The CDR3 has 17 residues. V was pared by 1 base and J by 1 base, with 7 bases of the junction left unmatched. CDR3 sequence: CSARAPGTGGPNTEAFF. The CDR3 DNA sequence: TGCAGTGCTAGAGCACCCGGGACAGGGGGCCCGAACACTGAAGCTTTCTTT.

This clonotype was counted between two and nine times. V gene TRBV20-1 combines with J gene TRBJ2-3, with 13 positions matching TRBD2. This CDR3 spans 15 amino acids. V trimming: 3 bases; J trimming: 4 bases; junction bases outside the gene matches: 4. CDR1 and CDR2 from the germline V gene are DFQATT and SNEGSKA (reference sequence). The CDR3: CSASPTSGGSDTQYF. CDR3 coding DNA: TGCAGTGCTAGCCCGACTAGCGGGGGGTCAGATACGCAGTATTTT.

This clonotype was seen repeatedly, ten times or more. V is TRBV13 and J is TRBJ2-3; 9 bases match TRBD2. V lost 4 bases, J lost 1 base, and 9 bases stayed unmatched. The germline gives CDR1 PRHDT, CDR2 FYEKMQ (reference sequence). There are 17 residues in the CDR3. The CDR3 coding sequence is TGTGCCAGCAGCTCCGAGACTAGCGGATTGGGCACAGATACGCAGTATTTT. Translating gives CASSSETSGLGTDTQYF.

V gene TRBV5-1 combines with J gene TRBJ2-2; tentative D call: TRBD1 (6 bases). The V gene lost 4 bases and the J gene lost 3 bases, with 16 bases spanning the gap. Germline V CDR1 and CDR2: SGHRS, YFSETQ. CDR3 length equals 16 residues. CDR3 nucleotides: TGCGCCAGCAGCCTGGCGACAGGATCCCACACCGGGGAGCTGTTTTTT. It yields the protein CASSLATGSHTGELFF.

This clonotype was detected many times. The V call is TRBV7-9, the J call TRBJ2-5; TRBD2 agrees at 8 bases. The CDR3 sequence is 15 residues long. CDR1 is SEHNR, CDR2 FQNEAQ, per germline (reference sequence). V gave up 3 bases and J gave up 1 base; unmatched junction bases: 4. CDR3 DNA sequence: TGTGCCAGCAGCTTCCCCGCGGGGGGCCAAGAGACCCAGTACTTC. Translated, it gives CASSFPAGGQETQYF.

Only a few counts were recorded for this clonotype. CDR3 sequence: CASSQDSTDDSYNEQFF. DNA of the CDR3: TGCGCCAGCAGCCAAGATTCTACTGACGACTCCTACAATGAGCAGTTCTTC. The chain joins TRBV4-1 to TRBJ2-1; D is unclear. This CDR3 contains 17 residues. Germline values: CDR1 MGHRA, CDR2 YSYEKL. The V end was cut by 0 bases, the J end by 0 bases, with 12 bases between.

There are many counts of this clonotype. CDR3 nucleotides: TGTGCCAGCACCGACAGGGGGAACACTGAAGCTTTCTTT. It codes for CASTDRGNTEAFF. The chain uses TRBV7-6 and TRBJ1-1, with 8 bases that match TRBD1. The CDR3 consists of 13 residues. The germline V gene encodes CDR1 SGHVS and CDR2 FNYEAQ. V was clipped by 7 bases and J by 1 base; unmatched bases: 2.

The sample holds a few counts of this clonotype. V is TRBV20-1 and J is TRBJ2-1, with D possibly matching TRBD1 (6 bases). The CDR3 covers 15 residues. Germline CDR1 and CDR2: DFQATT and SNEGSKA (reference sequence). V lost 6 bases to trimming and J lost 4 bases, with 19 bases between them. The CDR3 sequence is CSATGEGVGYNEQFF. The CDR3 nucleotides are TGCAGTGCCACCGGTGAGGGGGTGGGATACAATGAGCAGTTCTTC.

In the case of this clonotype: Mismatch with germline at one junction end may stem from a read error. The genes are TRBV6-1 and TRBJ2-3, with 10 bases matching TRBD2. This CDR3 is built from 16 residues. Per germline, CDR1 MNHNS and CDR2 SASEGT. The CDR3 loop reads CASSKAGGTSTDTQYF. CDR3 DNA: TGTGCCAGCAGTAAAGCGGGGGGGACGAGCACAGATACGCAGTATTTT.

The sample holds many counts of this clonotype. V usage is TRBV6-2 or TRBV6-3 and J usage is TRBJ1-1; tentatively, D is TRBD1 (5 bases). CDR3 size: 13 residues. In germline, CDR1 is MNHEY, CDR2 SVGEGT. Trimming left V 6 bases short and J 4 bases short, with 12 bases between. The CDR3 protein is CASRTVGGTEAFF. CDR3 nucleotide sequence: TGTGCCAGCAGGACAGTGGGTGGCACTGAAGCTTTCTTT.